The 15 T cell receptor beta chains given below trace back to one sample, sequenced in a study of OX40 agonist ivuxolimab in advanced cancers. Data came from immunoSEQ multiplex PCR; TCRdb stores just in-frame clones and leaves some out. The repertoire holds about 50,000 clones, with roughly four fifths as singletons. Sequenced material: CD4+ or CD8+ T cells sorted from blood, taken in a trial of the OX40 agonist ivuxolimab. Source of these receptors: an adult with an advanced solid tumor such as melanoma, head and neck, liver or kidney cancer.

This clone was found a few times. The chain is built from TRBV14 and TRBJ1-3; a weak D match, TRBD1 (6 bases). The CDR3 covers 12 residues. Germline CDR1 is SGHDN and CDR2 is FVKESK. The CDR3, as DNA: TGTGCAGGGGGGGGATCTAGAAACACCATATATTTT. Protein: CAGGGSRNTIYF.

The genes are TRBV10-2 and TRBJ1-3; D call uncertain. This CDR3 is 15 amino acids long. Germline CDR1 is WSHSY and CDR2 is SAAADI. The V gene lost 8 bases and the J gene lost 1 base, with 15 bases spanning the gap. CDR3 sequence (DNA): TGCGCCAGCCATCCCCCGGAAACGTCTGGAAACACCATATATTTT. Its translation is CASHPPETSGNTIYF.

This clone was counted once. CDR3 sequence: CASSYGLTEAFF. In DNA, the CDR3 is TGTGCCAGTAGCTATGGACTCACTGAAGCTTTCTTT. V gene TRBV19 combines with J gene TRBJ1-1; no clear D. V gave up 6 bases and J gave up 4 bases, with 9 bases separating them. CDR1 and CDR2 (germline): LNHDA, SQIVND (reference sequence). CDR3 size: 12 residues. The full variable domain, with the rest looked up from reference TRBV19 and TRBJ1-1, is DGGITQSPKYLFRKEGQNVTLSCEQNLNHDAMYWYRQDPGQGLRLIYYSQIVNDFQKGDIAEGYSVSREKKESFPLTVTSAQKNPTAFYLCASSYGLTEAFFGQGTRLTVV.

The V gene is TRBV5-6, the J gene TRBJ2-7; 7 nucleotides line up with TRBD2. Germline CDR1 and CDR2: SGHDT and YYEEEE. V shed 6 bases and J 3 bases; nucleotides not matched to a gene: 9. The CDR3 covers 14 residues. As DNA, the CDR3 is TGTGCCAGCACCGAGACGGGGGAGGGCTACGAGCAGTACTTC. Translating it yields CASTETGEGYEQYF.

The V and J genes are TRBV2 and TRBJ1-1; unclear D gene. Deletions cut 7 bases from V and 1 base from J, with 7 bases between. The CDR3 consists of 12 residues. The V gene's germline CDR1 is SNHLY and CDR2 FYNNEI. The CDR3 bases are TGTGCCAGCATCCTCGGGAACACTGAAGCTTTCTTT. It yields the protein CASILGNTEAFF.

The table lists this clone with a few counts. This sequence joins TRBV6-6 and TRBJ2-5; 7 positions match TRBD2. The CDR3 has 16 amino acids. Germline V gene data show CDR1 as MNHNY and CDR2 as SVGAGI (reference sequence). V lost 5 bases and J lost 5; bases outside the gene matches: 14. The CDR3 loop is CASSLRPGGGEETQYF. The CDR3 DNA reads as TGTGCCAGCAGTCTCCGACCCGGGGGAGGGGAGGAGACCCAGTACTTC.

A few counts support this clone. This sequence joins TRBV5-1 and TRBJ2-7; D possibly corresponds to TRBD2 (6 bases). This CDR3 is built from 16 residues. The V end was cut by 0 bases, the J end by 0 bases, with 13 bases between. Germline V gene sequence: CDR1 SGHRS, CDR2 YFSETQ. The CDR3, as DNA: TGCGCCAGCAGCTTGGAATTACTAGCTAGCTCCTACGAGCAGTACTTC. Amino acid sequence: CASSLELLASSYEQYF.

The chain uses TRBV10-3 and TRBJ2-2, with TRBD1 matching over 10 bases. This CDR3 comprises 17 residues. After removal of 6 bases from V and 0 bases from J, the junction contained 7 bases not matched to a gene. Germline CDR1 ENHRY, CDR2 SYGVKD. CDR3 in DNA: TGTGCCATCAGAGCGGGACAGGGGATTTCGAACACCGGGGAGCTGTTTTTT. This translates into CAIRAGQGISNTGELFF.

The chain carries TRBV5-8 and TRBJ2-5; 7 nucleotides agree with TRBD1. This CDR3 spans 13 amino acids. The V gene end was trimmed by 4 bases and the J gene end by 2 bases; junction bases not matched to a gene: 2. Germline V gives CDR1 SGHTS, CDR2 YDEGEE. The CDR3 DNA is TGTGCCAGCAGCCTCAGGGGGCAAGAGACCCAGTACTTC. Translating gives CASSLRGQETQYF.

The CDR3 is CASSKRQQKSEQYF. As DNA, the CDR3 is TGTGCCAGCAGTAAGCGACAGCAGAAGTCGGAGCAGTACTTC. V is TRBV6-5 and J is TRBJ2-7; a possible D gene is TRBD1 (5 bases). From germline, CDR1 is MNHEY and CDR2 SVGAGI. V lost 5 bases to trimming and J lost 7 bases, with 18 bases between them. This CDR3 is built from 14 residues.

This sequence joins TRBV6-1 and TRBJ1-2; 10 nucleotides agree with TRBD1. CDR1 and CDR2 (germline): MNHNS, SASEGT. The CDR3 has 13 residues. The trim removed 6 bases at V and 5 bases at J, leaving 3 bases unmatched. DNA for the CDR3: TGTGCCAGCAGCGGGACAGGGGCATATGGCTACACCTTC. It yields the protein CASSGTGAYGYTF.

This chain links TRBV6-5 with TRBJ1-2, with D hard to call. V was trimmed by 5 bases and J by 8 bases, leaving 12 bases between them. CDR3 length: 12 amino acids. Germline CDR1 reads MNHEY; CDR2 reads SVGAGI. The CDR3 spells CASSDYKRGYTF. The CDR3 DNA sequence: TGTGCCAGCAGTGATTATAAGAGAGGCTACACCTTC.

The rearrangement uses TRBV4-3 and TRBJ2-7, with 9 bases aligning to TRBD1. Germline assignment: CDR1 LGHNA and CDR2 YSLEER. CDR3 length: 14 amino acids. V was clipped by 3 bases and J by 2 bases; unmatched bases: 2. As DNA, the CDR3 is TGCGCCAGCAGCCAGGGGACAGGGACCTACGAGCAGTACTTC. It is translated as CASSQGTGTYEQYF.

J is TRBJ2-7 and V is TRBV18, with D tentatively TRBD2 (5 bases). Trimming shortened V by 8 bases and J by 3 bases, and 14 bases separated the two germline ends. Germline CDR1 reads KGHSH; CDR2 reads LQKENI. There are 13 residues in the CDR3. DNA for the CDR3: TGTGCCAGCGCTGCCCGGGAAAACTACGAGCAGTACTTC. It encodes CASAARENYEQYF.

The chain combines TRBV7-2 with TRBJ2-5, with a weak D call TRBD2 (6 bases). This CDR3 spans 15 amino acids. Trimming shortened V by 3 bases and J by 5 bases, and 16 bases separated the two germline ends. Looked up from germline, CDR1 is SGHTA and CDR2 is FQGNSA. CDR3 in DNA: TGTGCCAGCAGCTTTGGCCAGGGAGGTGTGGAGACCCAGTACTTC. Its protein product is CASSFGQGGVETQYF.